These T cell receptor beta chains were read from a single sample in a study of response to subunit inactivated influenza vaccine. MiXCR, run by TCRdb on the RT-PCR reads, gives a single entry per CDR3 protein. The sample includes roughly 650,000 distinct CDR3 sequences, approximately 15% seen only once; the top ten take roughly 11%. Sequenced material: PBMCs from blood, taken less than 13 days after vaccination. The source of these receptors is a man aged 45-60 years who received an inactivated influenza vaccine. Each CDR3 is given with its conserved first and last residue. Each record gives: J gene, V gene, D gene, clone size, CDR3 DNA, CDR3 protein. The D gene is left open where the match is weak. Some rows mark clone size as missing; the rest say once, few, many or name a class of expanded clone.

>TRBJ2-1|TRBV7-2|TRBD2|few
TGTGCCAGCAGCTTTAGCGGGAGGGCACGTGAGCAGTTCTTC
CASSFSGRAREQFF
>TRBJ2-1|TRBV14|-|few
TGTGCCAGCAGCCATCCACGGGACTTAAGCTCCTACAATGAGCAGTTCTTC
CASSHPRDLSSYNEQFF
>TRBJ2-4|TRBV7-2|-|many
TGTGCCAGCAGCTTAGCGCAGTTAGAAAACATTCAGTACTTC
CASSLAQLENIQYF
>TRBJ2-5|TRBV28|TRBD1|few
TGTGCCAGCAGTTTTCGGTCAGGGGGCCAAGAGACCCAGTACTTC
CASSFRSGGQETQYF
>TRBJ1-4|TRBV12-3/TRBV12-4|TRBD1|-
TGTGCCAGCAGCCCAGGGGGTTTTAATGAAAAACTGTTTTTT
CASSPGGFNEKLFF
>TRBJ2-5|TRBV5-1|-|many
TGTGCCAGCAGCTTGATGGGGGAAGAGACCCAGTACTTC
CASSLMGEETQYF
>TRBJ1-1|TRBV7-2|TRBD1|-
TGTGCCAGCAGCTTTCGGGACAGGACGAGGGTAGCTTTCTTT
CASSFRDRTRVAFF
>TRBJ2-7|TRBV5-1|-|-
TGCGCCAGCAGCTTGGTCCGTACTTCGGGGAGATTCTACGAGCAGTACTTC
CASSLVRTSGRFYEQYF
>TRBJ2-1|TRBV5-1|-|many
TGCGCCAGCAGCCTCAACGGAGCGGTCTGGGGTGGCAATGAGCAGTTCTTC
CASSLNGAVWGGNEQFF
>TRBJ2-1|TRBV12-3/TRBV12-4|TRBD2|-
TGTGCCAGCAGCCCCGGGACTAGCGGGGCCTATGAGCAGTTCTTC
CASSPGTSGAYEQFF
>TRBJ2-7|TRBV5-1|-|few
TGCGCCAGCAGCGTCGGGACCACCAGCTCCTACGAGCAGTACTTC
CASSVGTTSSYEQYF
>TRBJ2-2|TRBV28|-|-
TGTGCCAGCAGTCTAGCGCCGGGACAGCCTCGCACCGGGGAGCTGTTTTTT
CASSLAPGQPRTGELFF
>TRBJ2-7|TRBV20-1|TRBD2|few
TGCAGTGCTCAAGGACTAGCGGGAGACTACGAGCAGTACTTC
CSAQGLAGDYEQYF
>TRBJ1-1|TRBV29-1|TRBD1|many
TGCAGCGTTGGGGCAGGGGGCACTGAAGCTTTCTTT
CSVGAGGTEAFF
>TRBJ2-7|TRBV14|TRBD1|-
TGTGCCAGCAGTCAATACAGGGGATCCAGCGAGCAGTACTTC
CASSQYRGSSEQYF
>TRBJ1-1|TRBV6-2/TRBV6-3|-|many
TGTGCCAGCAGTTTACTGAACACTGAAGCTTTCTTT
CASSLLNTEAFF
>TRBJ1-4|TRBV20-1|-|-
TGCAGTGCTGGGGAGACAGCAACTAATGAAAAACTGTTTTTT
CSAGETATNEKLFF
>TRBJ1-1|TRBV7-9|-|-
TGTGCCAGCAGCTTAGCCATCTGGGGCAGGGCTCAATCAGCGGCTTTCTTT
CASSLAIWGRAQSAAFF
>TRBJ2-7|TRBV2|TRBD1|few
TGTGCCAGCAGTGTTGGGGGACAGTCCCACGAGCAGTACTTC
CASSVGGQSHEQYF
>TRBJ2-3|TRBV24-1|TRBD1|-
TGTGCCACCAGTGATTTCGGACAGGGGAGTACGCAGTATTTT
CATSDFGQGSTQYF
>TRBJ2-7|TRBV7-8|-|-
TGTGCCAGCGGCCAGCTGGGGTGGCAGTACTTC
CASGQLGWQYF
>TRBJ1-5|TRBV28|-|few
TGTGCCAGTTTACAGGGTCCAAGCAATCAGCCCCAGCATTTT
CASLQGPSNQPQHF